This record looks at one T cell receptor beta chain sequence and its context. This clonotype was counted many times. This receptor's antigen is unknown. No base quality information exists; no much larger clone differs at one position. CDR1 is given as DFQATT and CDR2 as SNEGSKA, both from the germline V gene (reference sequence). Between the V and J ends, shortened by 3 bases and 4 bases respectively, the junction contains 15 bases. Including cysteine and phenylalanine, the CDR3 has 14 amino acids. Only the CDR3 portion is preserved as DNA: 42 bases, with reading frame beginning at the first base. This sample was taken from a study of blood T cells in healthy people across ages (dated by TCRdb to the mid-2010s). In the study overall: Template switching captured roughly one uniquely barcoded TCR beta cDNA molecule per two T cells in model experiments. To avoid experimental bias, donors of different ages were distributed randomly across sequencing lanes. Age-related changes in TCR beta repertoire diversity were measured in the study by deep sequencing normalized with unique cDNA molecular identifiers. Using the same blood draw, the study looked at two additional independent replicas of 1 million unique cDNA reads for two donors, one aged 18 to 30 and the other aged 80 or older. Four age groups were formed from the donors: young (average roughly 15 years), middle-aged (more than 35), aged (62) and long-lived (around 82).

Systemically healthy Caucasian individuals from Russia, some 36 in total and aged roughly 6 to 100 years, were included as donors. Approximately 9 milliliters of peripheral blood were collected from each donor into EDTA-treated Vacutainer tubes. Ficoll-Paque density-gradient centrifugation was used to isolate PBMCs, with at least 6.5 million per sample. Trizol reagent was used to extract total RNA from the PBMCs, yielding at least 6 micrograms per sample. Naive CD45RAhigh/CD27high T cell percentages were measured by flow cytometry on a PBMC aliquot from every donor. The library was made by 5' RACE. The instrument was an Illumina HiSeq 2500. The second PCR ran for roughly 6 to 11 cycles and used a J-beta primer mix along with a sample-barcoded 5' primer. A unique molecular identifier was introduced onto each TCR beta cDNA molecule by a template-switch 5' adaptor carrying 12 random nucleotides. Each sample yielded at least 2.5 million CDR3-containing paired-end reads. All of the RNA was converted into first-strand cDNA using the Mint cDNA synthesis kit, with a TRBC-specific oligonucleotide serving as the primer. After uracil-DNA glycosylase treatment, a first 18-cycle PCR used universal primers M1SS and BC2_uni_R on all cDNA. Per the source publication's procedure: For normalization, 1 million high-quality reads, each with a distinct molecular identifier, were randomly selected from each sample. Reads with shared molecular identifiers were discarded instead of being binned into consensus sequences. MiTCR, run with a Q25 quality threshold and the strictest error-elimination algorithm, handled CDR3 identification, clonotype clustering and error correction. A nonparametric unseen species model with Euler transformation was used to estimate lower-bound total TCR beta diversity. TCRdb trimmed public reads at Q25 via fastp, called clones via MiXCR and kept in-frame beta chains. Here each entry gathers all rows of one CDR3 protein and keeps the most common genes and DNA. The V and J calls were determined by TCRdb, not by the authors. The sample table records roughly 700,000 distinct CDR3 sequences; about a third of these occur just once. Of the sample, 15% to 17% falls within the top ten clones.

What the study reported, not specific to this receptor: Compared with the aged group, more naive CD4+ T cells, fewer expanded clones and increased TCR diversity were shown by the long-lived group, suggesting age selection. Because donor CMV infection status was unknown, age-related changes in expanded clonotypes were potentially confounded. Bulk unsorted PBMC profiling prevented conclusive comparison of naive and antigen-experienced compartments. The percentage of naive T cells measured by flow cytometry correlated strongly with observed TCR beta diversity. As age increased, observed TCR beta diversity per million T cells dropped in a roughly linear way, and a significant reduction was already evident by age 40. Estimates of total diversity based on one million sequenced T cells were considered lower bounds and underestimates.

The rearrangement joined TRBV20-1 to TRBJ1-1; TRBD1 is possibly the D segment (6 matching bases). The sequence came from a woman aged 80 or over in good health. Donor details come from another sample of the same person, matched by shared clones. The sequencing input was blood. In nucleotide form, the sequence is TGCAGTGCTAGGCCGCGCAGGGGTAGCACTGAAGCTTTCTTT. Its translation is CSARPRRGSTEAFF.